This T cell receptor (beta chain) came from a study of OX40 agonist ivuxolimab in advanced cancers. As for the study in general: Hepatocellular carcinoma, melanoma, renal cell or head and neck cancer affected the dose-escalation patients. Three dose-escalation patients had partial responses: one with hepatocellular carcinoma and two with cutaneous melanoma. Study-wide results and caveats: Expanded clones were, on average, more numerous in CD8+ T cells than in CD4+. Some patients who did not respond also had low normalized T-cell clonal expansion.

The germline gives CDR1 SNHLY, CDR2 FYNNEI. V was pared by 5 bases and J by 7 bases, with 9 bases between. CDR3 size: 11 residues. Turning to this clone: Antigen: not known.

Produced via immunoSEQ multiplex PCR; TCRdb's table is partial and in-frame only. The table shows 90,000 to 120,000 clones, with approximately 90% occurring only once. The chain links TRBV2 to TRBJ2-7; maybe TRBD1 (5 bases). The sample was CD4+ or CD8+ T cells sorted from blood, taken in a trial of the OX40 agonist ivuxolimab. This sequence originates from an adult with an advanced solid tumor such as melanoma, head and neck, liver or kidney cancer. CDR3 sequence (DNA): TGTGCCAGCAGTAGACAGAGGGAGCAGTACTTC. Protein product: CASSRQREQYF.